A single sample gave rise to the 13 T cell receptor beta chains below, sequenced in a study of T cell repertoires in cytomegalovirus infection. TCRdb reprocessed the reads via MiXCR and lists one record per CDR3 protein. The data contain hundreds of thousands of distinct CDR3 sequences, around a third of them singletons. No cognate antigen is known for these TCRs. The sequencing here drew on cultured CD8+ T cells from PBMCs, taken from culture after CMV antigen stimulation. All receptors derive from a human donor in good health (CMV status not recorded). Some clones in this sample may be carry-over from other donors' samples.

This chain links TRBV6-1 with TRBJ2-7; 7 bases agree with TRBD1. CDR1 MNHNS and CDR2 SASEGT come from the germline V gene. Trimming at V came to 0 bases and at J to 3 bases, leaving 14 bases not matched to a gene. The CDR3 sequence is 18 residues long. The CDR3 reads CASSEAHRGFKRIYEQYV. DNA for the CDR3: TGTGCCAGCAGTGAAGCGCACAGGGGATTTAAAAGGATCTACGAGCAGTACGTC.

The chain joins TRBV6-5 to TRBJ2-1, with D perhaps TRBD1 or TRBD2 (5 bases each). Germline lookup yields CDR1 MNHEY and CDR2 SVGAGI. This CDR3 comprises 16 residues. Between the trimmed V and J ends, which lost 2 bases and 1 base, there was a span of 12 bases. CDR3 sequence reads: CASSYGLEGSYNEQFF. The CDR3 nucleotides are TGTGCCAGCAGTTACGGGCTAGAGGGGTCCTACAATGAGCAGTTCTTC.

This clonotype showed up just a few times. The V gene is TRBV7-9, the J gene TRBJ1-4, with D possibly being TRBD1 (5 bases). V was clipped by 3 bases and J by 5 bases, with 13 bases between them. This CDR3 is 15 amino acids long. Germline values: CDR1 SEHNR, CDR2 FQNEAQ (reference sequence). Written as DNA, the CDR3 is TGTGCCAGCAGCTTGTTGGTGTCAGGGAATGAAAAACTGTTTTTT. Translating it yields CASSLLVSGNEKLFF.

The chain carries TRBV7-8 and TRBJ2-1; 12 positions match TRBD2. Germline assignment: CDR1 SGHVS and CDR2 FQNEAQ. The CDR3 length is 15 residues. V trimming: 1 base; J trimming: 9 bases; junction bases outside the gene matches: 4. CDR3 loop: CASSLDTSGGIEQFF. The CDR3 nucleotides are TGTGCCAGCAGCTTAGATACTAGCGGGGGGATTGAGCAGTTCTTC.

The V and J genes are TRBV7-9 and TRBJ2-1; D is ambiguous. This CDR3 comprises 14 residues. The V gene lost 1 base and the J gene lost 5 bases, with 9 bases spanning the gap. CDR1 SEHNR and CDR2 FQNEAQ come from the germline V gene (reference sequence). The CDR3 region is CASSLVRANNEQFF. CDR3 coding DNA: TGTGCCAGCAGCTTAGTTAGGGCCAACAATGAGCAGTTCTTC.

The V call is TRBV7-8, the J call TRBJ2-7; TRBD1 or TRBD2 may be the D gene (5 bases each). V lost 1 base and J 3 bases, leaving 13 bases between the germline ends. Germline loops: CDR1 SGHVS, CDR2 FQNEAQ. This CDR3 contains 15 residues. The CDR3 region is CASSLGTGGLYEQYV. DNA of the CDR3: TGTGCCAGCAGCTTAGGTACTGGGGGTCTCTACGAGCAGTACGTC.

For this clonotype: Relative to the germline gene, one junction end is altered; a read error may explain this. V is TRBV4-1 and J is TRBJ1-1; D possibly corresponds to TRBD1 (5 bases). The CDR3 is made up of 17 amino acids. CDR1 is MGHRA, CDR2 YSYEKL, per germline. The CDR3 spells CTSSQDRGQERDTEAFF. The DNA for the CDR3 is TGCACCAGCAGCCAAGATCGGGGCCAAGAGCGAGACACTGAAGCTTTCTTT.

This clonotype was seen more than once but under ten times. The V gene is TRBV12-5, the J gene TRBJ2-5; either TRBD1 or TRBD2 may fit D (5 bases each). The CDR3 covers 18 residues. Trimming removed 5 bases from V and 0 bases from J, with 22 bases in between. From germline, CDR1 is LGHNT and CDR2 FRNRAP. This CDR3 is CASGPGPRGPTYQETQYF. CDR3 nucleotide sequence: TGTGCTAGTGGTCCGGGACCTCGGGGCCCGACGTACCAAGAGACCCAGTACTTC.

The CDR3 is CASIGHAKNYGYTF. The CDR3 bases are TGTGCCAGTATCGGACATGCCAAAAACTATGGCTACACCTTC. This chain joins TRBV19 and TRBJ1-2, with TRBD1 as a possible D gene (5 bases). The V gene's germline CDR1 is LNHDA and CDR2 SQIVND (reference sequence). The CDR3 totals 14 residues. V lost 7 bases, J lost 2 bases, and 14 bases lay in between.

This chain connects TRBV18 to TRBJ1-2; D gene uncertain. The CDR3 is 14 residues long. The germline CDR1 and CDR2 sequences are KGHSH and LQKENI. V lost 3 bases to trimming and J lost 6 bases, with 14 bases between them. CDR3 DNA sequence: TGTGCCAGCTCACCGGGTACCGTGGTGGATGGCTACACCTTC. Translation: CASSPGTVVDGYTF.

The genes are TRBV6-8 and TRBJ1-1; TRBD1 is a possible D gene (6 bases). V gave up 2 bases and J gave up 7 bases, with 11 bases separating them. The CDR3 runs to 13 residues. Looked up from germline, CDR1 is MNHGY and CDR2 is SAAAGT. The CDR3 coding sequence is TGTGCCAGCAGTTACGGGGGGGGCGTTGAAGCTTTCTTT. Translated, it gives CASSYGGGVEAFF.

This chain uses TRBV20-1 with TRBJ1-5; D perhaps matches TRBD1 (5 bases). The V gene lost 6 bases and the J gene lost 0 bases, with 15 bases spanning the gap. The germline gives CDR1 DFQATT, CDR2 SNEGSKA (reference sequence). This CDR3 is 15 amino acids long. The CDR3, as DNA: TGCAGTGCCCGTGGGGACGGGTATAGCAATCAGCCCCAGCATTTT. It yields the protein CSARGDGYSNQPQHF.

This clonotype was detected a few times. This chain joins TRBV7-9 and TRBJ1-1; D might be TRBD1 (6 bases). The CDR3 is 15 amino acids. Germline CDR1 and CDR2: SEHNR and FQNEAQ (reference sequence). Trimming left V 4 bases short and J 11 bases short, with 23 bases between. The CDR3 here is CASSSETEGVGWAFF. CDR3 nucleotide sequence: TGTGCCAGCAGCTCGGAGACAGAGGGGGTCGGGTGGGCTTTCTTT.